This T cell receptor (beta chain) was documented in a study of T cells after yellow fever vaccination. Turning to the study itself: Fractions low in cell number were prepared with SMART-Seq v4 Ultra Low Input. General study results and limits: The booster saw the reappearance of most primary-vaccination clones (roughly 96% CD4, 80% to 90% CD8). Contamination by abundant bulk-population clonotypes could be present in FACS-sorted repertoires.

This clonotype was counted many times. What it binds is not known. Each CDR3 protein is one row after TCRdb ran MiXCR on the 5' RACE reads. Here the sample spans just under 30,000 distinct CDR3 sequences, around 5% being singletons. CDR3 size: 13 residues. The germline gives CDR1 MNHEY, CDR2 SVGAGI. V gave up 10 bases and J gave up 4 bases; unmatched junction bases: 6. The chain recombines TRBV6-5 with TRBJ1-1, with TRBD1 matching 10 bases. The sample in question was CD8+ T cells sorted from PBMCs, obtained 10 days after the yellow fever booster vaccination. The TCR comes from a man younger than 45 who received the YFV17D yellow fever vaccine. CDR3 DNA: TGTGCCACCCAACGGGACAGGGGCACTGAAGCTTTCTTT. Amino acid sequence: CATQRDRGTEAFF.